This TCR beta chain came from a study of blood T cell repertoires in COVID-19. Across the study: Researchers got acute and convalescent COVID-19 samples from the United States, Italy and Spain. Sources were T cells, B-cell-depleted T cells, or PBMCs; the material itself was cDNA or gDNA.

J gave up 7 bases and V 2 bases, and 9 bases lay outside the gene matches. CDR3 length: 15 amino acids. Germline V gene lookup returns CDR1 KGHSH and CDR2 LQKENI. As handled by the study authors: Estimation of nucleated cell counts was performed using reference gene primer amplification. Measured with immunoSEQ multiplex PCR; TCRdb has only the in-frame clones, and not every one. The V and J calls and clone size are taken from that table; D and trimming were inferred from the DNA. In the table there are approximately 220,000 clones, approximately 84% of which are singletons. The clonotype originates from a man between 50 and 59 years old with acute or convalescent COVID-19. The sample taken for sequencing was peripheral blood. The chain is built from TRBV18 and TRBJ2-7; 9 nucleotides line up with TRBD2. The CDR3 here is CASSPSQRGAGEQYF. The CDR3 coding sequence is TGTGCCAGCTCACCATCCCAGCGGGGGGCGGGGGAGCAGTACTTC.